These 16 T cell receptor beta chains originate from one sample sequenced in a study of sequential checkpoint blockade in melanoma. The table came from immunoSEQ multiplex PCR; TCRdb's copy has only in-frame clones and leaves some out. In the table there are approximately 13,000 clones, 27% of which are singletons. Treatment of the sample: randomized to nivolumab then ipilimumab (arm A) or the reverse (arm B). Sequences were derived from tumor tissue (inferred from file names), sampled from a patient given nivolumab and ipilimumab in sequence. Every receptor here comes from a human donor with melanoma.

This clone was seen at least ten times. The rearrangement joins TRBV11-3 to TRBJ2-3, with D unresolved. V was trimmed by 3 bases and J by 5 bases, leaving 24 bases between them. Germline lookup yields CDR1 SGHNT and CDR2 YENEEA. The CDR3 loop spans 18 amino acids. CDR3 in amino acids: CASSLEPLPFGLQDTQYF. Written as DNA, the CDR3 is TGTGCCAGCAGCTTGGAGCCCTTGCCGTTCGGGCTACAAGATACGCAGTATTTT.

The V and J genes are TRBV18 and TRBJ2-5; D is undetermined. Germline V gives CDR1 KGHSH, CDR2 LQKENI. This CDR3 comprises 12 residues. Trimming shortened V by 2 bases and J by 5 bases, and 6 bases separated the two germline ends. Here the CDR3 DNA reads TGTGCCAGCTCACCATCCAGGGAGACCCAGTACTTC. Its translation is CASSPSRETQYF.

This clone was seen only a few times. The chain recombines TRBV6-8 with TRBJ2-2; D may be TRBD1 or TRBD2 (5 bases each). This CDR3 spans 12 amino acids. Germline loops: CDR1 MNHGY, CDR2 SAAAGT. Trimming shortened V by 8 bases and J by 6 bases, and 10 bases separated the two germline ends. The CDR3 loop reads CASRDGAGELFF. The CDR3 coding sequence is TGTGCCAGCCGGGACGGGGCCGGGGAGCTGTTTTTT.

The chain combines TRBV19 with TRBJ2-7; D not resolved. Trimming took 6 bases from V and 0 from J, leaving 12 bases between them. Germline CDR1 reads LNHDA; CDR2 reads SQIVND (reference sequence). This CDR3 region has 14 residues. The CDR3 loop reads CASRRTAGSYEQYF. The CDR3 bases are TGTGCCAGTAGAAGGACGGCCGGCTCCTACGAGCAGTACTTC.

The chain carries TRBV5-1 and TRBJ1-1; 9 bases are a match to TRBD1. The CDR3 is 16 amino acids. V was clipped by 0 bases and J by 0 bases; unmatched bases: 3. CDR1 is SGHRS and CDR2 is YFSETQ in the germline V gene. The CDR3 bases are TGCGCCAGCAGCTTGGGGACAGGGGCGATGAACACTGAAGCTTTCTTT. This gives the protein CASSLGTGAMNTEAFF.

This clone was seen more than once but under ten times. The J gene is TRBJ2-7, the V gene TRBV11-3, with TRBD2 identical over 11 bases. Germline V gene lookup returns CDR1 SGHNT and CDR2 YENEEA. The length of the CDR3 is 15 residues. V was clipped by 6 bases and J by 2 bases; unmatched bases: 6. The CDR3 reads CASRTSGRGAYEQYF. As DNA, the CDR3 is TGTGCCAGCAGAACTAGCGGGAGAGGGGCCTACGAGCAGTACTTC.

The J gene is TRBJ2-3, the V gene TRBV6-8; 16 bases line up with TRBD2. The CDR3 is made up of 17 amino acids. Trimming took 6 bases from V and 5 from J; bases not matched to a gene: 8. Germline V gene lookup returns CDR1 MNHGY and CDR2 SAAAGT. This CDR3 reads CASSSPGLAGGLDTQYF. The CDR3, as DNA: TGTGCCAGCAGCTCTCCGGGACTAGCGGGAGGGCTAGATACGCAGTATTTT.

The table lists this clone with a few counts. This chain uses TRBV11-3 with TRBJ2-7, with D possibly matching TRBD1 (6 bases). The ends were cut back, 0 bases at V and 2 bases at J, with 11 bases in the middle. CDR1 and CDR2 (germline): SGHNT, YENEEA. This CDR3 contains 15 residues. CDR3 nucleotide sequence: TGTGCCAGCAGCTTAGAGGGCAGGGGCACCTACGAGCAGTACTTC. Amino acids: CASSLEGRGTYEQYF.

V gene TRBV6-8 combines with J gene TRBJ1-2; perhaps TRBD1 as D (5 bases). Germline assignment: CDR1 MNHGY and CDR2 SAAAGT. The CDR3 loop spans 16 amino acids. V was clipped by 5 bases and J by 8 bases, with 24 bases between them. CDR3 nucleotides: TGTGCCAGCAGTGAGGAACCCGGGACCTGGGTCGGCGGCTACACCTTC. Translating gives CASSEEPGTWVGGYTF.

Judged by abundance, this clone is medium-sized. The chain couples TRBV28 to TRBJ2-7; TRBD2 aligns across 7 bases. Trimming removed 6 bases from V and 6 bases from J; junction bases left unmatched: 17. Germline V gene sequence: CDR1 MDHEN, CDR2 SYDVKM. CDR3 length: 16 amino acids. CDR3 nucleotides: TGTGCCAGCAGCCAGCTCCAGACTAGCCACCCTTCCGAGCAGTACTTC. Its protein is CASSQLQTSHPSEQYF.

The rearrangement uses TRBV10-2 and TRBJ2-7; 8 bases fit TRBD2. The CDR3 covers 12 residues. V shed 10 bases, J shed 6 bases, and the junction held 8 bases outside the gene matches. The germline V gene has CDR1 WSHSY and CDR2 SAAADI. The CDR3 nucleotides are TGCGCCATCCCTAGAGCGGGAGCCGAGCAGTACTTC. The encoded protein is CAIPRAGAEQYF.

In this sample, this clone is medium-sized. This chain connects TRBV4-1 to TRBJ2-2; 11 positions match TRBD2. Germline loops: CDR1 MGHRA, CDR2 YSYEKL. V trimming: 0 bases; J trimming: 2 bases; junction bases outside the gene matches: 5. The CDR3 is 18 residues long. The CDR3 spells CASSQDQTSGVNTGELFF. Written as DNA, the CDR3 is TGCGCCAGCAGCCAAGATCAGACTAGCGGGGTTAACACCGGGGAGCTGTTTTTT.

This sequence joins TRBV25-1 and TRBJ2-1; the D is unclear. The CDR3 consists of 13 residues. Trimming shortened V by 9 bases and J by 5 bases, and 14 bases separated the two germline ends. CDR1 and CDR2 (germline): MGHDK, SYGVNS. CDR3 sequence (DNA): TGTGCCAGACGAGTCGTAGAGGACAATGAGCAGTTCTTC. It specifies CARRVVEDNEQFF.

V usage is TRBV12-5 and J usage is TRBJ2-1, with a possible D match to TRBD2 (5 bases). The V gene lost 1 base and the J gene lost 4 bases, with 8 bases spanning the gap. Germline V CDR1 and CDR2: LGHNT, FRNRAP. This CDR3 spans 14 amino acids. The CDR3 protein is CASGLGELYNEQFF. The CDR3 nucleotides read TGTGCTAGTGGTTTGGGGGAGCTTTACAATGAGCAGTTCTTC.

The rearrangement joins TRBV6-8 to TRBJ1-1, with D possibly TRBD1 on 5 matching bases. V dropped 7 bases and J dropped 1 base, with 7 bases sitting between them. This CDR3 is built from 12 residues. Germline CDR1 and CDR2: MNHGY and SAAAGT. The CDR3 coding sequence is TGTGCCAGCATCGGGGGGAACACTGAAGCTTTCTTT. As protein: CASIGGNTEAFF.

This clone was found a few times. CDR3 DNA: TGTGCCACCAGCAGAGATCGAAATAGCGTTTACGAGCAGTACTTC. It is translated as CATSRDRNSVYEQYF. The chain has TRBV15 and TRBJ2-7, with D perhaps matching TRBD2 (5 bases). Germline V CDR1 and CDR2: LNHNV, YYDKDF (reference sequence). Trimming removed 0 bases from V and 4 bases from J, with 13 bases in between. The CDR3 consists of 15 residues. The whole variable domain, filled in from reference TRBV15 and TRBJ2-7, reads DAMVIQNPRYQVTQFGKPVTLSCSQTLNHNVMYWYQQKSSQAPKLLFHYYDKDFNNEADTPDNFQSRRPNTSFCFLDIRSPGLGDTAMYLCATSRDRNSVYEQYFGPGTRLTVT.